This T cell receptor (beta chain) comes out of a study of cytomegalovirus exposure and HLA in healthy donors (dated 2017 in TCRdb). About the study as a whole: According to a later analysis, the 100 to 150 validation repertoires were produced on the same platform as the roughly 700 repertoires of the first cohort. The aim of the study was to test whether cataloging public T cell receptors could identify signatures of past pathogen exposure. In addition to the first cohort of roughly 700 subjects, a separate validation cohort of approximately 130 different subjects was used. To predict cytomegalovirus infection status, the study brought together high-throughput TCR immunosequencing, statistical association of individual TCRs with disease status, and machine learning.

Donors formed part of the validation cohort, which comprised about 130 subjects and was distinct from the first cohort of roughly 600 subjects. What the work shows at the level of the full study, not this receptor alone: In both the original and validation cohorts, the classifier was reported to diagnose cytomegalovirus status with high specificity and sensitivity. Most TCR sequences were observed very rarely across donors, whereas some public TCRs were present in many individuals. In vitro tests confirmed that a few of the cytomegalovirus-associated TCR beta chains recognize cytomegalovirus antigens. A later analysis had no HLA typing for the validation cohort, so co-occurrence there was scored across all 130 or so repertoires. The study gave a list of under 200 TCR beta chains associated with cytomegalovirus. Of the cluster scores, roughly 95% were above 0 in a later analysis, which found that TCRs clustered in the first cohort also tended to co-occur in the roughly 130 validation repertoires. The authors suggested that the approach could potentially be generalized to other disease states and immunological phenotypes.

V and J are trimmed by 2 bases and 0 bases, and the gene matches miss 2 bases of the junction. The CDR3 numbers 15 residues from cysteine through phenylalanine. Only CDR3 DNA remains: 45 bases, in frame from the first base. The germline V gene sets CDR1 to KGHSH and CDR2 to LQKENI. Comments on this clone: Its binding antigen is unknown. Per-nucleotide qualities are absent, and no much larger clonotype sits a single base away.

The receptor library was made with the immunoSEQ multiplex PCR assay. The source study handled its data this way. A statistical classification framework was developed to diagnose cytomegalovirus status using the catalog of TCR beta chain sequences. TCRdb provides this immuneACCESS table in a form limited to in-frame rearrangements. Some clones are lacking; in checked studies, under half of them reflect an unresolved V gene, and why the rest are absent is not known. V and J calls and clone size are given by that table; D and trimming were obtained from the DNA. Within this sample are about 98,000 clones, with 70% to 90% of them counted one time only. The ten biggest clones cover roughly 4% of the sample.

This chain is built from TRBV18 and TRBJ2-7; 9 of the junction bases match TRBD1. The TCR comes from a woman aged 25 to 39 in good health and CMV-seronegative. The sequenced sample consisted of PBMCs. The encoded CDR3 is CASSPGTGSSYEQYF. The DNA sequence is as follows: TGTGCCAGCTCACCAGGGACAGGGAGCTCCTACGAGCAGTACTTC.